This T cell receptor beta chain was captured in a study of cytomegalovirus exposure and HLA in healthy donors. Study findings and constraints: Reportedly, diagnosis of cytomegalovirus status by the classifier showed high specificity and sensitivity. Among the most significant clusters, several appeared linked to common viral pathogens in a later analysis. Later work associated roughly 15,000 TCR beta sequences with HLA alleles at 0.05 false discovery rate.

With respect to this clone: The antigen is unknown. One end of the junction varies from germline; a read error may be responsible.

The length of the CDR3 is 16 residues. Per germline, CDR1 SEHNR and CDR2 FQNEAQ (reference sequence). A multiplex PCR was run with 60 Vbeta primers and 13 Jbeta primers. Here immunoSEQ multiplex PCR was the method, and the copy in TCRdb shows in-frame clones only, minus some. The sample consists of approximately 180,000 clones, roughly four fifths of them appearing once. Material for sequencing was PBMCs. The TCR originated in a man aged 18 to 35 in good health and CMV-seronegative. The chain uses TRBV7-9 and TRBJ2-2, with 8 bases that match TRBD1. Here the CDR3 reads CSSSLKDRVNTGELFF. For the CDR3, the DNA is TGTTCCAGCAGCTTAAAGGACAGGGTTAACACCGGGGAGCTGTTTTTT.